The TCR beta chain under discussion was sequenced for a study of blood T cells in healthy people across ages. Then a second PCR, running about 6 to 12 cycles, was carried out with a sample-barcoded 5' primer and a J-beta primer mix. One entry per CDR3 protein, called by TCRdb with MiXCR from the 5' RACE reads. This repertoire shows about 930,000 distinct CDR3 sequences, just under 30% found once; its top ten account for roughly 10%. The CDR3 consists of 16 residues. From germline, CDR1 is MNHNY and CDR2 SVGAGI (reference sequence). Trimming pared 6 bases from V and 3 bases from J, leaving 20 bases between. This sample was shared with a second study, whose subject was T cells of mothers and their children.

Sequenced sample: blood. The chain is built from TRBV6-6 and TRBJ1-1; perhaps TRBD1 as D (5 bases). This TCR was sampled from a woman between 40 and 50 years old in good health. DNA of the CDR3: TGTGCCAGCAGCCATATCCGGGGGGGAGGTGACACTGAAGCTTTCTTT. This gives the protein CASSHIRGGGDTEAFF.